Included here is one T cell receptor beta chain sequence, with context. This sample was taken from a study of shared clonotypes between healthy human individuals. Sequencing was performed with immunoSEQ multiplex PCR; in TCRdb, only in-frame clones are kept and a portion is missing. The profile covers some 980,000 clones, with 70% to 85% appearing a single time and nearly 1.5% taken by the ten largest. From germline, CDR1 is MNHNS and CDR2 SASEGT. The CDR3 is 16 residues long. The junction had 6 bases not matched to a gene; V was cut back by 6 bases and J by 1 base. The specimen sequenced was memory CD4+ T cells sorted from blood. As for subset: CD45RA-negative fraction. This TCR was sampled from a man aged 18-30 years in good health. V is TRBV6-1 and J is TRBJ2-1, with TRBD2 matching over 10 bases. This CDR3 is CASSESGGVSYNEQFF. The CDR3 nucleotides read TGTGCCAGCAGCGAAAGCGGGGGGGTGTCCTACAATGAGCAGTTCTTC.